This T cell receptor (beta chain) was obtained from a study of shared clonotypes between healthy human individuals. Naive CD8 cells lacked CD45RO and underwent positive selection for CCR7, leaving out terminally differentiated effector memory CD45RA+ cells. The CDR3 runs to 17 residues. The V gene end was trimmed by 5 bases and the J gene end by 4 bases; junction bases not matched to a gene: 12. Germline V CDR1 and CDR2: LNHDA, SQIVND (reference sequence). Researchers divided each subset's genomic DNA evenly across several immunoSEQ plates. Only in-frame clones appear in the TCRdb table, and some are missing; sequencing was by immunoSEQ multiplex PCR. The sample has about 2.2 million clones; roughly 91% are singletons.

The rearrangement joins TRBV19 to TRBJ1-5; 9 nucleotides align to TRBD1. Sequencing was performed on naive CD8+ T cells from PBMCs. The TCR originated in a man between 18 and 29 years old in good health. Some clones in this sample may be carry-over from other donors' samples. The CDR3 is CASSPRDRAVGNQPQHF. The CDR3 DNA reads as TGTGCCAGTAGTCCCAGGGACAGGGCGGTAGGTAATCAGCCCCAGCATTTT.